This entry lists 29 T cell receptor beta chains sequenced from one sample in a study of regulatory T cells in long-lasting Graves disease. Sample time point: newly diagnosed GD, antithyroid drugs for less than 3 months. The TCR library was prepared using RNA isolated from PBMCs. Through Arm-PCR of CDR3 regions and iRepertoire HTBI primers, TCR beta libraries were built. In TCRdb, the multiplex PCR reads were re-called with MiXCR into one record per CDR3 protein. Of roughly 410,000 distinct CDR3 sequences listed, 14% to 15% were seen once; the top ten hold 7.8%. The same sample was also studied in work on T cells in Graves' hyperthyroidism and ophthalmopathy.

The source material was peripheral blood mononuclear cells (PBMCs), sampled at new diagnosis, from a patient treated with antithyroid drugs. The receptors shown here come from a woman between 40 and 55 years old with Graves disease.

This clonotype was observed many times. The chain employs TRBV7-2 and TRBJ2-3; 7 positions agree with TRBD2. CDR1 is SGHTA, CDR2 FQGNSA, per germline. This CDR3 has 15 amino acids. With V trimmed by 2 bases and J by 7 bases, 9 bases remained unmatched. The CDR3 spells CASSLWGGSGYTQYF. CDR3 in DNA: TGTGCCAGCAGCTTATGGGGCGGGAGTGGGTATACGCAGTATTTT.

Many counts were recorded for this clonotype. This sequence joins TRBV3-1 and TRBJ1-1; a possible D gene is TRBD1 (5 bases). The ends were cut back, 0 bases at V and 6 bases at J, with 8 bases in the middle. The CDR3 covers 13 residues. The germline CDR1 and CDR2 sequences are LGHDT and YNNKEL (reference sequence). The CDR3 DNA reads as TGTGCCAGCAGCCAAGATCGAGGGGCTGAAGCTTTCTTT. Its protein product is CASSQDRGAEAFF.

The chain couples TRBV7-9 to TRBJ2-5; D remains ambiguous. V lost 5 bases to trimming and J lost 3 bases, with 10 bases between them. Germline V lookup: CDR1 SEHNR, CDR2 FQNEAQ (reference sequence). CDR3 length: 13 amino acids. CDR3 amino acids: CASSASREETQYF. DNA of the CDR3: TGTGCCAGCAGCGCAAGTAGGGAAGAGACCCAGTACTTC. Supplemented by reference TRBV7-9 and TRBJ2-5, the full variable domain reads DTGVSQNPRHKITKRGQNVTFRCDPISEHNRLYWYRQTLGQGPEFLTYFQNEAQLEKSRLLSDRFSAERPKGSFSTLEIQRTEQGDSAMYLCASSASREETQYFGPGTRLLVL.

This clonotype occurred many times. This chain uses TRBV29-1 with TRBJ2-3, with 10 nucleotides matching TRBD1. This CDR3 has 13 amino acids. J gave up 7 bases and V 7 bases, and 8 bases lay outside the gene matches. Germline V gives CDR1 SQVTM, CDR2 ANQGSEA. Here the CDR3 reads CSATTGGGNTQYF. The CDR3 nucleotides are TGCAGCGCCACGACAGGGGGCGGGAATACGCAGTATTTT.

The chain carries TRBV18 and TRBJ2-3; possibly TRBD2 for D (6 bases). Trimming left V 7 bases short and J 4 bases short, with 12 bases between. The CDR3 runs to 13 residues. Germline CDR1 and CDR2: KGHSH and LQKENI. CDR3 coding DNA: TGTGCCAGCTGGACGGGAGATGCAGATACGCAGTATTTT. Protein: CASWTGDADTQYF. Drawing the rest from reference TRBV18 and TRBJ2-3, the complete variable domain is NAGVMQNPRHLVRRRGQEARLRCSPMKGHSHVYWYRQLPEEGLKFMVYLQKENIIDESGMPKERFSAEFPKEGPSILRIQQVVRGDSAAYFCASWTGDADTQYFGPGTRLTVL.

This clonotype was seen at least ten times. The V call is TRBV3-1, the J call TRBJ2-1; D gene uncertain. The CDR3 contains 13 residues. Germline assignment: CDR1 LGHDT and CDR2 YNNKEL (reference sequence). V lost 8 bases, J lost 5 bases, and 13 bases lay in between. The CDR3 protein is CASQDGLDNEQFF. CDR3 coding DNA: TGTGCCAGCCAAGACGGGCTCGACAATGAGCAGTTCTTC.

This clonotype was counted at least ten times. This chain uses TRBV5-6 with TRBJ1-1, with unresolved D. V gave up 0 bases and J gave up 4 bases, with 10 bases separating them. Germline-derived CDR1 and CDR2 are SGHDT and YYEEEE. The length of the CDR3 is 14 residues. CDR3 DNA sequence: TGTGCCAGCAGCTTGGTGCAGCGCCGCACTGAAGCTTTCTTT. This translates into CASSLVQRRTEAFF.

This clonotype was counted many times. The genes are TRBV11-3 and TRBJ2-7; possible D gene TRBD1, 5 bases. Germline-derived CDR1 and CDR2 are SGHNT and YENEEA. V lost 4 bases, J lost 1 base, and 11 bases lay in between. This CDR3 contains 14 residues. In nucleotides, the CDR3 is TGTGCCAGCAGCTCGCGCAGGGATTCCTACGAGCAGTACTTC. Protein sequence: CASSSRRDSYEQYF.

This clonotype was detected a few times. This chain joins TRBV18 and TRBJ2-3; 13 bases match TRBD2. V shed 4 bases and J 2 bases; nucleotides not matched to a gene: 6. There are 17 residues in the CDR3. Germline assignment: CDR1 KGHSH and CDR2 LQKENI. DNA for the CDR3: TGTGCCAGCTCACTTCCGGGACTAGCGGGACCCACAGATACGCAGTATTTT. Its protein product is CASSLPGLAGPTDTQYF.

V and J are TRBV14 and TRBJ2-3; TRBD2 matches at 12 bases. The germline CDR1 and CDR2 sequences are SGHDN and FVKESK. V was clipped by 1 base and J by 0 bases; unmatched bases: 20. This CDR3 has 23 residues. The CDR3 bases are TGTGCCAGCAGCCAAGGGTTCCAGGGACAACTAACTAGCGGGAGGACGAGCACAGATACGCAGTATTTT. Translated, it gives CASSQGFQGQLTSGRTSTDTQYF. The full variable domain, with the rest looked up from reference TRBV14 and TRBJ2-3, is EAGVTQFPSHSVIEKGQTVTLRCDPISGHDNLYWYRRVMGKEIKFLLHFVKESKQDESGMPNNRFLAERTGGTYSTLKVQPAELEDSGVYFCASSQGFQGQLTSGRTSTDTQYFGPGTRLTVL.

The chain has TRBV6-1 and TRBJ2-2, with D unresolved. This CDR3 has 13 residues. Germline CDR1 reads MNHNS; CDR2 reads SASEGT. V shed 8 bases and J shed 4 bases, with 11 bases lying between them. CDR3 amino acids: CASGASPTGELFF. In DNA, the CDR3 is TGTGCCAGCGGAGCAAGTCCCACCGGGGAGCTGTTTTTT.

This clonotype was detected ten times or more. J is TRBJ2-3 and V is TRBV28, with 9 bases aligning to TRBD1. The CDR3 length is 17 residues. V lost 2 bases to trimming and J lost 2 bases; unmatched junction nucleotides: 8. CDR1 is MDHEN, CDR2 SYDVKM, per germline. The DNA of the CDR3 is TGTGCCAGCAGTTTAAGGGACAGGGTGGGTTTCACAGATACGCAGTATTTT. Protein: CASSLRDRVGFTDTQYF.

This clonotype was detected ten times or more. This chain uses TRBV28 with TRBJ2-1; TRBD2 aligns across 13 bases. Germline CDR1 and CDR2: MDHEN and SYDVKM. The CDR3 spans 16 residues. J was trimmed by 8 bases and V by 6 bases; bases with no gene match: 10. CDR3 protein: CASRALGLAGVDEQFF. CDR3 DNA sequence: TGTGCCAGCAGGGCCCTCGGACTAGCGGGAGTTGATGAGCAGTTCTTC.

This clonotype came up many times. The V gene is TRBV6-2 or TRBV6-3, the J gene TRBJ1-6; the match to TRBD1 covers 12 bases. The CDR3 length is 14 residues. With V trimmed by 4 bases and J by 10 bases, 2 bases remained unmatched. Germline-derived CDR1 and CDR2 are MNHEY and SVGEGT. The CDR3 loop is CASSWDRGQSPLHF. The DNA of the CDR3 is TGTGCCAGCAGTTGGGACAGGGGGCAATCACCCCTCCACTTT.

The rearrangement joins TRBV10-3 to TRBJ1-1; weak D call: TRBD1 (5 bases). Between the trimmed V and J ends, which lost 8 bases and 0 bases, there was a span of 10 bases. The CDR3 covers 13 residues. Germline-derived CDR1 and CDR2 are ENHRY and SYGVKD. The CDR3 region has the DNA TGTGCCATCCAGGGAATCCTGAACACTGAAGCTTTCTTT. Protein product: CAIQGILNTEAFF.

To note about this clonotype: A far larger clone is a single base away, which makes a read error likely. The rearrangement uses TRBV12-3 or TRBV12-4 and TRBJ2-7; D may be TRBD2 (5 bases). CDR3 length: 16 amino acids. With 9 bases removed from V and 7 bases from J, the gap between germline ends came to 28 bases. The CDR3 DNA sequence: TGTGCCAGTCGAAGAGGGCATCTCAATATCTACAATGAGCAGTACTTC. This sequence encodes CASRRGHLNIYNEQYF.

Worth noting for this clonotype: With only one base between it and a far larger clone, this is likely a read error. V gene TRBV5-4 combines with J gene TRBJ2-1; 14 nucleotides align to TRBD2. With 5 bases clipped from V and 7 bases from J, the junction kept 2 bases outside the gene matches. The CDR3 covers 14 residues. CDR1 SGHNT and CDR2 YYREEE come from the germline V gene (reference sequence). The CDR3 DNA reads TGTGCCAGCAGTGGGACTAGCGGGAGAAATGAGCAGTTCTTC. Its translation is CASSGTSGRNEQFF.

This clonotype was seen more than once but under ten times. The genes are TRBV5-4 and TRBJ2-1; 10 positions agree with TRBD1. This CDR3 has 15 residues. Germline CDR1 reads SGHNT; CDR2 reads YYREEE (reference sequence). Germline trimming cut 5 bases from V and 5 bases from J; bases unmatched to any gene: 7. The CDR3 sequence is CASRPGDRGNNEQFF. CDR3 nucleotide sequence: TGTGCCAGCAGACCCGGGGACAGGGGCAACAATGAGCAGTTCTTC.

This clonotype was detected ten times or more. The genes are TRBV3-1 and TRBJ2-2; TRBD2 aligns across 7 bases. Germline V gene data show CDR1 as LGHDT and CDR2 as YNNKEL (reference sequence). The CDR3 has 17 amino acids. Trimming removed 1 base from V and 8 bases from J; junction bases left unmatched: 13. The CDR3 coding sequence is TGTGCCAGCAGCCAAGGGGGATTTCTAGCGGATGGGGGGGAGCTGTTTTTT. It translates to CASSQGGFLADGGELFF.

Worth noting for this clonotype: A clone one base away is much larger, so this may be a read error. This chain uses TRBV28 with TRBJ2-1; D uncertain. Deletions cut 5 bases from V and 8 bases from J, with 4 bases between. There are 10 residues in the CDR3. The germline V gene encodes CDR1 MDHEN and CDR2 SYDVKM. Here the CDR3 DNA reads TGTGCCAGCAGTGACCATGAGCAGTTCTTC. Translated: CASSDHEQFF.

The rearrangement links TRBV11-3 to TRBJ2-5; possibly TRBD1 for D (5 bases). The CDR3 contains 18 residues. Per the germline V gene, CDR1 is SGHNT and CDR2 is YENEEA. Trimming pared 4 bases from V and 0 bases from J, leaving 21 bases between. The DNA of the CDR3 is TGTGCCAGCAGCTCCCAGGGCCGAACAGCGTCTCACCAAGAGACCCAGTACTTC. Protein sequence: CASSSQGRTASHQETQYF.

This clonotype was seen many times. Its ends do not fully match the called genes, so a read error is possible. This rearrangement joins TRBV11-2 to TRBJ2-1, with D uncertain. Germline values: CDR1 SGHAT, CDR2 FQNNGV. CDR3 length equals 14 residues. CDR3 DNA sequence: TGTGCCAGCAGCTTTAGAAGCTCCTACAATGGGCAGTTCTTC. Protein: CASSFRSSYNGQFF.

Regarding this clonotype: A much larger clone sits a single nucleotide away, making a read error possible. The V gene is TRBV28, the J gene TRBJ2-7, with 15 bases fitting TRBD2. Trimming removed 4 bases from V and 7 bases from J; junction bases left unmatched: 14. The CDR3 runs 18 residues. Germline values: CDR1 MDHEN, CDR2 SYDVKM. The CDR3 region has the DNA TGTGCCAGCAGTTCACGTCCCGGGACTAGCGGGAGGACTAGGGAGCAGTACTTC. As protein: CASSSRPGTSGRTREQYF.

The CDR3 spells CASSLVRGTGYQETQYF. The CDR3 nucleotides are TGCGCCAGCAGCTTGGTGAGGGGGACAGGGTATCAAGAGACCCAGTACTTC. The V and J genes are TRBV5-1 and TRBJ2-5, with 9 bases identical to TRBD1. This CDR3 spans 17 amino acids. After removal of 0 bases from V and 2 bases from J, the junction contained 8 bases not matched to a gene. Per germline, CDR1 SGHRS and CDR2 YFSETQ.

This clonotype was seen many times. The CDR3 region is CASSSFVGAPNEQFF. The DNA for the CDR3 is TGTGCCAGCAGCTCGTTCGTGGGGGCCCCCAATGAGCAGTTCTTC. The gene calls are TRBV11-3 and TRBJ2-1; D is perhaps TRBD1 (6 bases). Looked up from germline, CDR1 is SGHNT and CDR2 is YENEEA. The ends were cut back, 4 bases at V and 6 bases at J, with 16 bases in the middle. The CDR3 loop spans 15 amino acids.

This clonotype was seen repeatedly, ten times or more. The rearrangement joins TRBV18 to TRBJ2-7; TRBD2 matches 14 bases. CDR1 is KGHSH, CDR2 LQKENI, per germline. Trimming cost V 0 bases and J 6 bases; bases outside gene matches: 7. CDR3 length: 17 residues. The CDR3 spells CASSPPGLAGAGGEQYF. DNA for the CDR3: TGTGCCAGCTCACCACCGGGACTAGCGGGAGCAGGAGGCGAGCAGTACTTC.

This clonotype was counted at least ten times. This chain uses TRBV5-1 with TRBJ1-1, with 7 nucleotides matching TRBD1. V was clipped by 5 bases and J by 7 bases; unmatched bases: 2. CDR3 length: 11 amino acids. Germline V lookup: CDR1 SGHRS, CDR2 YFSETQ. CDR3 bases: TGCGCCAGCAGGACAGGGAATGAAGCTTTCTTT. Encoded protein: CASRTGNEAFF.

This clonotype was seen a handful of times. The chain links TRBV20-1 to TRBJ2-1; D might be TRBD2 (6 bases). CDR1 and CDR2 from the germline V gene are DFQATT and SNEGSKA (reference sequence). V shed 0 bases and J shed 4 bases, with 16 bases lying between them. This CDR3 has 16 amino acids. The CDR3 sequence: CSARDRLAGSYNEQFF. The CDR3, as DNA: TGCAGTGCTAGAGATAGACTTGCGGGGTCTTACAATGAGCAGTTCTTC.

This clonotype was observed a few times. An end of the junction does not agree with germline; a read error may underlie this. The chain recombines TRBV5-6 with TRBJ1-2; D unresolved. The CDR3 loop spans 14 amino acids. Germline values: CDR1 SGHDT, CDR2 YYEEEE. CDR3 in DNA: TGTGCCAACAGCGTCACCCAGAGTAACTATGGCTACACCTTC. This codes for CANSVTQSNYGYTF.